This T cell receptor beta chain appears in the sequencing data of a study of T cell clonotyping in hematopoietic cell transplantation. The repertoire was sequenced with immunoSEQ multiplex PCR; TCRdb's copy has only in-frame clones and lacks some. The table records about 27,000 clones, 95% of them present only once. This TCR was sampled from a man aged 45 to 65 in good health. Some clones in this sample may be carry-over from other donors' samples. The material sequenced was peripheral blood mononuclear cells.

The chain's CDR3 is CASSIDGQGLSPLHF. As DNA, the CDR3 is TGTGCCAGTAGTATAGACGGACAGGGGTTATCACCCCTCCACTTT. The genes are TRBV19 and TRBJ1-6; 9 bases line up with TRBD1. The length of the CDR3 is 15 residues. CDR1 is LNHDA and CDR2 is SQIVND in the germline V gene (reference sequence). V lost 0 bases and J lost 10; bases outside the gene matches: 4.